The TCR beta chain described here comes from a study of T cell responses to AZD1222 COVID-19 vaccine. Whole-study findings and limits: Increased Spike-specific TCR breadth and depth were observed after two AZD1222 doses.

The repertoire was sequenced with immunoSEQ multiplex PCR; TCRdb's copy has only in-frame clones and lacks some. The sample carries approximately 140,000 clones, 80% to 95% recorded once. Remarks on this clone: Antigen: not known.

The CDR3 contains 14 residues. CDR1 is LNHDA and CDR2 is SQIVND in the germline V gene (reference sequence). Trimming pared 4 bases from V and 9 bases from J, leaving 16 bases between. The V call is TRBV19, the J call TRBJ2-1; no reliable D call. The origin of this receptor is an adult in good health. The material sequenced was peripheral blood, taken on day 0 of MenACWY control vaccination. The CDR3 reads CASSSPAFAAEQFF. CDR3 sequence (DNA): TGTGCCAGTAGTAGCCCCGCCTTTGCCGCTGAGCAGTTCTTC.